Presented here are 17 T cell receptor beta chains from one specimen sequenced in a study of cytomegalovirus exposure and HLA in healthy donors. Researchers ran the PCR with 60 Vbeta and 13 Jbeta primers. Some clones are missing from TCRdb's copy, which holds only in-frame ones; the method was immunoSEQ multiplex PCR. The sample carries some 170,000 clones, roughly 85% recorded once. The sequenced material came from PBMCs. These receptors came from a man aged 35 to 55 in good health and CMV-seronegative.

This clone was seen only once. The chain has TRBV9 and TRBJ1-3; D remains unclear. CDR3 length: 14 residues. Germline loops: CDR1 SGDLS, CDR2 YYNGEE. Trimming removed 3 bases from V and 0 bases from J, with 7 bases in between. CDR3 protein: CASSEHSSGNTIYF. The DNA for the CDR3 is TGTGCCAGCAGCGAGCACAGCTCTGGAAACACCATATATTTT.

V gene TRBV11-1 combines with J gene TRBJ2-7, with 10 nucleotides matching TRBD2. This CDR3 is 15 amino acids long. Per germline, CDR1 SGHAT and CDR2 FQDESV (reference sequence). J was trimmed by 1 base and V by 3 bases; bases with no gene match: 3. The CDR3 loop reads CASSFKAGGSYEQYF. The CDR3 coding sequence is TGTGCCAGCAGCTTTAAAGCGGGAGGGTCCTACGAGCAGTACTTC.

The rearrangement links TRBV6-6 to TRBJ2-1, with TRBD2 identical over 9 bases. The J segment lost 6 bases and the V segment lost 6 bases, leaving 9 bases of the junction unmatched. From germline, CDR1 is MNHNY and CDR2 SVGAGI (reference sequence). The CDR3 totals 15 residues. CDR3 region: CASRGLAGQINEQFF. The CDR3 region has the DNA TGTGCCAGCAGAGGCCTAGCGGGACAAATCAATGAGCAGTTCTTC.

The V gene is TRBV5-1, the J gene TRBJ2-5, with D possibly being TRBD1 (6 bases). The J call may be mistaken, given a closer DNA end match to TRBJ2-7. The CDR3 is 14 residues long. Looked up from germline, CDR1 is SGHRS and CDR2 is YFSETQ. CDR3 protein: CASSGTGTNYEQYF. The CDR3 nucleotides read TGCGCCAGCAGCGGTACCGGGACAAACTACGAGCAGTACTTC.

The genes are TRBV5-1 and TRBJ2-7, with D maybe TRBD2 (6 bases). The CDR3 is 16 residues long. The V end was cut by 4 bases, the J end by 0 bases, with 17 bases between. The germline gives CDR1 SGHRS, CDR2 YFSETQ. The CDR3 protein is CASSPDGTPSSYEQYF. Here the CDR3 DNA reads TGCGCCAGCAGCCCGGATGGGACTCCTAGCTCCTACGAGCAGTACTTC.

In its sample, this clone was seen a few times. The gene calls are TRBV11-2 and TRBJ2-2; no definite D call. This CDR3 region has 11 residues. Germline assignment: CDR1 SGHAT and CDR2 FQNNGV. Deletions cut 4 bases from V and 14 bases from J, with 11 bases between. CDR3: CASSYPPLLFF. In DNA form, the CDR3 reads TGTGCCAGCAGCTATCCTCCCCTCCTGTTTTTT. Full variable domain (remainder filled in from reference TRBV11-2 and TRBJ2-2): EAGVAQSPRYKIIEKRQSVAFWCNPISGHATLYWYQQILGQGPKLLIQFQNNGVVDDSQLPKDRFSAERLKGVDSTLKIQPAKLEDSAVYLCASSYPPLLFFGEGSRLTVL.

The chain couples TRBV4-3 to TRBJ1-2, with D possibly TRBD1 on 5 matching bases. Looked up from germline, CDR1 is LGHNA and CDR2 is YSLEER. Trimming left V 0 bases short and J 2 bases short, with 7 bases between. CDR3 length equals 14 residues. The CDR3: CASSQDRGNYGYTF. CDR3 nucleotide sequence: TGCGCCAGCAGCCAAGATAGGGGAAACTATGGCTACACCTTC.

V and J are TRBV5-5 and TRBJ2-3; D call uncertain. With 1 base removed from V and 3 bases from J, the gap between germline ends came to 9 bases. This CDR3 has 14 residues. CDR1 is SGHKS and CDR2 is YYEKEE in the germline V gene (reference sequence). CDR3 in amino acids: CASSLSLLTDTQYF. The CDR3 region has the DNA TGTGCCAGCAGCTTGAGCCTCCTGACAGATACGCAGTATTTT.

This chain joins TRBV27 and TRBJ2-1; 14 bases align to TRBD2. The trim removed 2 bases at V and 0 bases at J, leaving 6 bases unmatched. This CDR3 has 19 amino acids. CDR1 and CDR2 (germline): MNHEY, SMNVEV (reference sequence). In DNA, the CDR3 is TGTGCCAGCAGTTTAAGAGGACTAGCGGGGGGCAGCTCCTACAATGAGCAGTTCTTC. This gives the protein CASSLRGLAGGSSYNEQFF.

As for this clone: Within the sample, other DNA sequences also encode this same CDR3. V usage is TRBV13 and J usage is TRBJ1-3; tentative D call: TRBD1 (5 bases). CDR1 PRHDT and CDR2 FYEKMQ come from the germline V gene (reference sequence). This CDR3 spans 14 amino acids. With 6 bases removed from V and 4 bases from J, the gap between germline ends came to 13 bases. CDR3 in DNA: TGTGCCAGCAGTTCCAGGGTCTCGGGAAACACCATATATTTT. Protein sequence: CASSSRVSGNTIYF.

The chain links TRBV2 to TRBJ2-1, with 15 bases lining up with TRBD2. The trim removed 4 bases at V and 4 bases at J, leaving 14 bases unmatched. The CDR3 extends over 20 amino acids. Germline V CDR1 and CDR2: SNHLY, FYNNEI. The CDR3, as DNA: TGTGCCAGCAGTGTCGTCGCGGGACTAGCGGGAGGACGTCGTTACAATGAGCAGTTCTTC. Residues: CASSVVAGLAGGRRYNEQFF.

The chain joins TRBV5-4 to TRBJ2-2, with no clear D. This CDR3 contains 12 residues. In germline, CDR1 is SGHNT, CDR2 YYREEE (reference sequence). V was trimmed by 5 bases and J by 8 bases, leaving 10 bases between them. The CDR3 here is CASSIQLGELFF. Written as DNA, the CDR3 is TGTGCCAGCAGTATCCAGTTGGGGGAGCTGTTTTTT.

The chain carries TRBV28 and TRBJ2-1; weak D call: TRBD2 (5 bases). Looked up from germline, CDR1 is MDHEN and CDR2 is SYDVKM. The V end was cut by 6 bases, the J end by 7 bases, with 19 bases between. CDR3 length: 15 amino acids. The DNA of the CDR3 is TGTGCCAGCAGGGTAAGCGGTTCAAAGGGAAATGAGCAGTTCTTC. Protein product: CASRVSGSKGNEQFF. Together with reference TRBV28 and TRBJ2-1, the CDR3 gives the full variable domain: DVKVTQSSRYLVKRTGEKVFLECVQDMDHENMFWYRQDPGLGLRLIYFSYDVKMKEKGDIPEGYSVSREKKERFSLILESASTNQTSMYLCASRVSGSKGNEQFFGPGTRLTVL.

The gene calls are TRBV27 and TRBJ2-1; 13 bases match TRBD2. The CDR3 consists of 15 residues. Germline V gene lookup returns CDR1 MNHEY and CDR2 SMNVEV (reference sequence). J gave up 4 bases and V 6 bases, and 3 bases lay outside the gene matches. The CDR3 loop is CASSRTSGRYNEQFF. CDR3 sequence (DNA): TGTGCCAGCAGCCGGACTAGCGGGAGATACAATGAGCAGTTCTTC.

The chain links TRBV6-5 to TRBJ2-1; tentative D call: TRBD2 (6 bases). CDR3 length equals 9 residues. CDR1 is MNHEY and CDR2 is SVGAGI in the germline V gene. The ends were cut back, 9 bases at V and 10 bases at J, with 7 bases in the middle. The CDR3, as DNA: TGTGCCAGGGGACTGGAGCAGTTCTTC. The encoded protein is CARGLEQFF.

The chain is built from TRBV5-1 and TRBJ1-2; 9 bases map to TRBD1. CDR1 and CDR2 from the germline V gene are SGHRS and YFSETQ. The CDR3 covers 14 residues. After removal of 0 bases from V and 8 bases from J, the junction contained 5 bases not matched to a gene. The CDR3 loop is CASSLEQGAWGYTF. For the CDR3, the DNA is TGCGCCAGCAGCTTGGAACAGGGGGCGTGGGGCTACACCTTC.

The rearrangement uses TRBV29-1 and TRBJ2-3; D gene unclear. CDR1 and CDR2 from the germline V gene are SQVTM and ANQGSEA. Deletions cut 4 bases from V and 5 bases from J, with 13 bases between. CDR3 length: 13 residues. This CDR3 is CSVVGPLRDTQYF. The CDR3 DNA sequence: TGCAGCGTTGTGGGCCCCCTGCGAGATACGCAGTATTTT.